Sequencing of this TCR beta chain was carried out in a study of human thymus T cells. The CDR3 covers 18 residues. The V end lost 2 bases, the J end lost 3 bases, and 22 bases lay between the germline ends. Germline-derived CDR1 and CDR2 are SGHTA and FQGNSA. Clones were read by immunoSEQ multiplex PCR, and TCRdb kept only the in-frame ones, dropping some. The data show 120,000 or so clones, just under 95% seen once. It was from resections taken during corrective heart surgery that the thymus tissue came. Sequenced: thymus tissue. The chain recombines TRBV7-2 with TRBJ2-5; D uncertain. This clonotype was sampled from a boy younger than two with a congenital heart defect but otherwise immunologically healthy. The CDR3 region has the DNA TGTGCCAGCAGCTTATTGTTGGACGACGATGGGGTAAAAGAGACCCAGTACTTC. Protein: CASSLLLDDDGVKETQYF.